One sample yielded the 26 T cell receptor beta chains listed below, sequenced in a study of T cell repertoires in cytomegalovirus infection. Antigens of these TCRs are unknown. Via MiXCR, TCRdb re-called the reads, giving one row per CDR3 protein. The top ten hold 13% of the sample, which has some 940,000 distinct CDR3 sequences, around 32% seen once. The sample in question was cultured CD8+ T cells from PBMCs, obtained from culture after CMV antigen stimulation. The receptors derive from a human donor in good health (CMV status not recorded). Some clones in this sample may be carry-over from other donors' samples.

Worth noting for this clonotype: One junction end disagrees with the germline gene, perhaps due to a read error. V is TRBV6-5 and J is TRBJ2-7; D is possibly TRBD1 (6 bases). There are 16 residues in the CDR3. Germline loops: CDR1 MNHEY, CDR2 SVGAGI. The CDR3 reads CANSPSTGSPWDEQYF. CDR3 sequence (DNA): TGTGCCAACAGTCCGAGTACAGGGTCCCCTTGGGACGAGCAGTACTTC.

In its sample, this clonotype was seen a few times. The CDR3 bases are TGTGCCAGCAGCTTGCGGGGGGGCCATGAGCAGTTCTTC. Translated: CASSLRGGHEQFF. The chain couples TRBV5-6 to TRBJ2-1, with 8 bases that match TRBD2. CDR3 length equals 13 residues. The germline V gene encodes CDR1 SGHDT and CDR2 YYEEEE. V dropped 1 base and J dropped 8; count of bases not matched to a gene: 2. The whole variable domain, filled in from reference TRBV5-6 and TRBJ2-1, reads DAGVTQSPTHLIKTRGQQVTLRCSPKSGHDTVSWYQQALGQGPQFIFQYYEEEERQRGNFPDRFSGHQFPNYSSELNVNALLLGDSALYLCASSLRGGHEQFFGPGTRLTVL.

In the case of this clonotype: Since a much larger clone is just one base distant, this may be a read error. CDR3 coding DNA: TGTGCCAGCAATAACCTCAGGGTGAGGAACACTAAAGCTTTCTTT. Its protein product is CASNNLRVRNTKAFF. The V gene is TRBV6-1, the J gene TRBJ1-1; tentative D call: TRBD1 (5 bases). There are 15 residues in the CDR3. Germline V gene data show CDR1 as MNHNS and CDR2 as SASEGT.

The chain joins TRBV7-6 to TRBJ1-1; D gene ambiguous. With 8 bases removed from V and 4 bases from J, the gap between germline ends came to 17 bases. The length of the CDR3 is 14 residues. Germline loops: CDR1 SGHVS, CDR2 FNYEAQ. The CDR3 is CASCPGGGSTEAFF. The CDR3 DNA reads TGTGCCAGCTGCCCGGGTGGAGGGAGCACTGAAGCTTTCTTT.

This clonotype turned up a few times. The chain recombines TRBV6-2 or TRBV6-3 with TRBJ2-2, with 8 bases matching TRBD2. There are 18 residues in the CDR3. Germline assignment: CDR1 MNHEY and CDR2 SVGEGT. J lost 1 base, V lost 6 bases, and 13 bases had no gene match. The CDR3 sequence is CASSPRGGSGVNTGELFF. CDR3 DNA sequence: TGTGCCAGCAGCCCCCGCGGCGGTAGCGGGGTGAACACCGGGGAGCTGTTTTTT.

V gene TRBV12-3 or TRBV12-4 combines with J gene TRBJ2-7, with D maybe TRBD1 (6 bases). Deletions cut 5 bases from V and 4 bases from J, with 18 bases between. The CDR3 is made up of 15 amino acids. DNA of the CDR3: TGTGCCAGCAGTGAGCAGGGGTACGAGGGATACGAGCAGTACGTC. Its translation: CASSEQGYEGYEQYV.

This clonotype has only one observation. This chain uses TRBV20-1 with TRBJ1-4; TRBD1 matches at 7 bases. This CDR3 has 17 residues. Germline loops: CDR1 DFQATT, CDR2 SNEGSKA (reference sequence). The junction had 13 bases not matched to a gene; V was cut back by 6 bases and J by 0 bases. As DNA, the CDR3 is TGCAGTGCCCCCGACAGGGAAAGACTGGCAACTAATGAAAAACTGTTTTTT. The encoded protein is CSAPDRERLATNEKLFF.

Concerning this clonotype itself: The germline gene is not matched at one end of the junction; a read error may be the cause. The chain carries TRBV6-2 or TRBV6-3 and TRBJ1-2; D gene unclear. This CDR3 has 13 amino acids. CDR1 MNHEY and CDR2 SVGEGT come from the germline V gene. CDR3 residues: CASNYGLIYGYTF. The CDR3 DNA reads as TGTGCCAGCAATTACGGACTGATCTATGGCTACACCTTC.

The chain couples TRBV6-5 to TRBJ1-1; 9 bases are shared with TRBD1. Trimming took 6 bases from V and 0 from J; bases not matched to a gene: 11. Germline V CDR1 and CDR2: MNHEY, SVGAGI. CDR3 length: 17 amino acids. CDR3 residues: CASRLTGGTPMNTEAFF. CDR3 DNA: TGTGCCAGCAGGCTCACAGGGGGCACGCCCATGAACACTGAAGCTTTCTTT.

The rearrangement links TRBV27 to TRBJ1-6; D gene ambiguous. V was pared by 1 base and J by 2 bases, with 6 bases between. Per germline, CDR1 MNHEY and CDR2 SMNVEV (reference sequence). CDR3 length equals 15 residues. This CDR3 is CASSLFHPYNSPLHF. The CDR3 coding sequence is TGTGCCAGCAGTTTATTCCACCCCTATAATTCACCCCTCCACTTT.

This clonotype has more than one count but fewer than ten. The chain carries TRBV7-9 and TRBJ2-1, with 15 bases matching TRBD2. In germline, CDR1 is SEHNR, CDR2 FQNEAQ (reference sequence). With V trimmed by 6 bases and J by 0 bases, 6 bases remained unmatched. There are 18 residues in the CDR3. CDR3 DNA sequence: TGTGCCAGCAGTTGGACTAGCGGGGGGGGGAGCTCCTACAATGAGCAGTTCTTC. Translation: CASSWTSGGGSSYNEQFF.

This clonotype has ten or more counts. The gene calls are TRBV19 and TRBJ1-1; D is possibly TRBD1 (6 bases). Trimming took off 5 bases at V and 5 bases at J, with 15 bases between the two ends. Germline CDR1 reads LNHDA; CDR2 reads SQIVND (reference sequence). CDR3 length: 14 amino acids. In nucleotides, the CDR3 is TGTGCCAGTAGTCCCAGGGGCGGGAGGACTGAAGCTTTCTTT. Residues: CASSPRGGRTEAFF.

This clonotype occurred a few times. The chain employs TRBV24-1 and TRBJ1-5, with 9 bases that match TRBD1. Germline CDR1 is KGHDR and CDR2 is SFDVKD. The V segment lost 6 bases and the J segment 3 bases; nucleotides outside the gene matches: 5. The CDR3 loop spans 15 amino acids. CDR3 sequence reads: CATSSGQGSNQPQHF. Here the CDR3 DNA reads TGTGCCACCAGTAGCGGACAGGGGTCCAATCAGCCCCAGCATTTT.

This clonotype was observed a handful of times. The chain links TRBV7-9 to TRBJ1-1; TRBD1 matches 7 bases. Germline lookup yields CDR1 SEHNR and CDR2 FQNEAQ (reference sequence). There are 15 residues in the CDR3. V lost 2 bases to trimming and J lost 12 bases; unmatched junction nucleotides: 15. CDR3 region: CASSLKGTARGMTFF. The CDR3 nucleotides are TGTGCCAGCAGCTTAAAAGGGACGGCCAGGGGGATGACTTTCTTT.

The chain employs TRBV20-1 and TRBJ2-1, with 7 nucleotides matching TRBD2. This CDR3 is built from 17 residues. Germline V gives CDR1 DFQATT, CDR2 SNEGSKA (reference sequence). V trimming: 3 bases; J trimming: 0 bases; junction bases outside the gene matches: 11. CDR3 amino acids: CSARAQIGTISYNEQFF. In DNA, the CDR3 is TGCAGTGCTAGGGCCCAGATCGGGACTATCTCCTACAATGAGCAGTTCTTC.

The CDR3 loop reads CASTRTGVNTEAFF. The CDR3 coding sequence is TGTGCCAGCACGCGGACAGGGGTGAACACTGAAGCTTTCTTT. V is TRBV6-1 and J is TRBJ1-1; 9 nucleotides line up with TRBD1. Germline lookup yields CDR1 MNHNS and CDR2 SASEGT. V was pared by 7 bases and J by 0 bases, with 3 bases of the junction left unmatched. The CDR3 is 14 amino acids.

V is TRBV7-1 and J is TRBJ1-2, with D uncertain. TRBV7-1 qualifies as an ORF whose function is uncertain. V was cut by 7 bases and J by 0 bases, with 15 bases left in between. There are 15 residues in the CDR3. CDR3: CASKPRDKTNYGYTF. CDR3 coding DNA: TGTGCCAGCAAACCGCGGGATAAGACTAACTATGGCTACACCTTC.

This clonotype showed up many times. The V call is TRBV12-3 or TRBV12-4, the J call TRBJ1-2; 9 bases align to TRBD1. Trimming removed 6 bases from V and 3 bases from J; junction bases left unmatched: 5. The CDR3 length is 14 residues. CDR3 protein: CASSSGTGHYGYTF. The CDR3 DNA sequence: TGTGCCAGCAGCTCCGGGACAGGGCACTATGGCTACACCTTC.

The chain uses TRBV27 and TRBJ1-5; no firm D call. Germline-derived CDR1 and CDR2 are MNHEY and SMNVEV (reference sequence). CDR3 length: 14 amino acids. Trimming left V 3 bases short and J 4 bases short, with 10 bases between. The CDR3, as DNA: TGTGCCAGCAGTTTTGGAATCGGGAATCAGCCCCAGCATTTT. Translating gives CASSFGIGNQPQHF.

This clonotype has just a few counts. This chain connects TRBV7-6 to TRBJ1-1, with 8 nucleotides matching TRBD1. The CDR3 consists of 11 residues. After removal of 5 bases from V and 8 bases from J, the junction contained 1 base not matched to a gene. Germline V gene lookup returns CDR1 SGHVS and CDR2 FNYEAQ. In DNA form, the CDR3 reads TGTGCCAGCAGCGGGGACAGGGAAGCTTTCTTT. This sequence encodes CASSGDREAFF.

This clonotype has a handful of counts. This chain connects TRBV27 to TRBJ2-7; TRBD1 aligns across 7 bases. The CDR3 extends over 13 amino acids. V shed 6 bases and J 6 bases; nucleotides not matched to a gene: 8. The germline CDR1 and CDR2 sequences are MNHEY and SMNVEV (reference sequence). This CDR3 is CASRPGGFGEQYF. In DNA, the CDR3 is TGTGCCAGCAGACCAGGGGGATTTGGCGAGCAGTACTTC.

There are a few counts of this clonotype. The rearrangement joins TRBV20-1 to TRBJ2-6; TRBD1 aligns across 11 bases. The V and J ends lost 6 bases and 4 bases, in that order; junction bases with no gene match: 14. The CDR3 runs to 18 residues. Germline CDR1 is DFQATT and CDR2 is SNEGSKA (reference sequence). The CDR3, as DNA: TGCAGTGCCCCACCCAGGGGACAGGGGGACTCCGGGGCCAACGTCCTGACTTTC. It codes for CSAPPRGQGDSGANVLTF.

This clonotype was seen only a few times. In nucleotides, the CDR3 is TGTGCCACTTCTCGGACAGGGGCCTACAATGAGCAGTTCTTC. It yields the protein CATSRTGAYNEQFF. The genes are TRBV15 and TRBJ2-1, with 9 positions matching TRBD1. The CDR3 consists of 14 residues. Germline CDR1 and CDR2: LNHNV and YYDKDF (reference sequence). With 9 bases clipped from V and 2 bases from J, the junction kept 5 bases outside the gene matches.

This chain joins TRBV7-9 and TRBJ2-1; 7 nucleotides line up with TRBD2. The J segment lost 1 base and the V segment lost 2 bases, leaving 8 bases of the junction unmatched. CDR1 and CDR2 (germline): SEHNR, FQNEAQ (reference sequence). CDR3 size: 17 residues. The DNA for the CDR3 is TGTGCCAGCAGCTTATCCTCCAACGGGGGGTCCTACAATGAGCAGTTCTTC. Residues: CASSLSSNGGSYNEQFF.

The chain joins TRBV11-2 to TRBJ1-1; D is unresolved. The V end lost 3 bases, the J end lost 0 bases, and 17 bases lay between the germline ends. Germline CDR1 and CDR2: SGHAT and FQNNGV. The CDR3 runs 17 residues. For the CDR3, the DNA is TGTGCCAGCAGCTTTTGGACGGTGGAAAGGATGAACACTGAAGCTTTCTTT. Protein product: CASSFWTVERMNTEAFF.

A few counts support this clonotype. The rearrangement links TRBV19 to TRBJ2-1; 12 nucleotides match TRBD1. The CDR3 has 18 amino acids. J lost 6 bases, V lost 6 bases, and 15 bases had no gene match. From germline, CDR1 is LNHDA and CDR2 SQIVND (reference sequence). CDR3 nucleotides: TGTGCCAGTAGCTCCGGGACAGGGGGCCTCGGATCGATCAATGAGCAGTTCTTC. Amino acid sequence: CASSSGTGGLGSINEQFF.